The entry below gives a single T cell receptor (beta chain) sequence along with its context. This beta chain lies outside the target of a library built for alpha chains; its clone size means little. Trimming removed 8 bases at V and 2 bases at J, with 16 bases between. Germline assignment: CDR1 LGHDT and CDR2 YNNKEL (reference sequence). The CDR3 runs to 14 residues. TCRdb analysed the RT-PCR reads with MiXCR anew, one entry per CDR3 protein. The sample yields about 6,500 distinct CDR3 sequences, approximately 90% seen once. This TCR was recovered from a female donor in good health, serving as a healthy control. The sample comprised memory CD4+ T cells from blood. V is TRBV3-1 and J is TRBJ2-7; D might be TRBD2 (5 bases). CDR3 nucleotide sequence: TGTGCCAGCTCCAGGAGGCCGGCCACCTACGAGCAGTACTTC. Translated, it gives CASSRRPATYEQYF.